This T cell receptor (beta chain) came from a study of T cells in tuberculosis. A word on this clone: Its antigen is unknown.

Measured with immunoSEQ multiplex PCR; TCRdb has only the in-frame clones, and not every one. The sample comprises 37,000 or so clones, around 93% of which are singletons, and roughly an eighth rests with the top ten. The germline CDR1 and CDR2 sequences are ENHRY and SYGVKD. This CDR3 is built from 14 residues. V lost 3 bases, J lost 2 bases, and 10 bases lay in between. Study-wide results and caveats: GMM-specific TCRs were nearer to active tuberculosis alpha repertoires, suggesting expansion. The TCR-beta difference was not significant; alpha differences partly reflected length. Using the GMM-specific repertoire gave about 87% accuracy versus around 70% with motifs.

Specimen: PBMCs. This chain connects TRBV10-3 to TRBJ2-5, with D tentatively TRBD1 (5 bases). The source of this sequence is a donor aged 5 to 30 with latent tuberculosis or without tuberculosis infection. Some clones in this sample may be carry-over from other donors' samples. For the CDR3, the DNA is TGTGCCATCAGTGATTTAGGGGAACAAGAGACCCAGTACTTC. Amino acid sequence: CAISDLGEQETQYF.